The rows below give T cell receptor beta chains drawn from one sample of a study of glioma-infiltrating T cells after dendritic cell vaccination. Measured with immunoSEQ multiplex PCR; TCRdb has only the in-frame clones, and not every one. The repertoire holds more than 30,000 clones, roughly 90% seen once, with roughly 2.2% in the top ten. Sequencing was performed on blood, taken before dendritic cell vaccination. These receptors were collected from a human donor with glioblastoma. CDR3s include the opening cysteine and the closing phenylalanine or tryptophan. D genes are given only for firm matches. Clone size, where shown, is once, few, many, or a class for clones that have expanded.

J gene,D gene,clone size,CDR3 length,V gene,CDR3 DNA,CDR3 protein
TRBJ2-5,.,once,15,TRBV21-1,TGTGCCAGCAGCAAAGCCCGCGGGGGTATGGAGACCCAGTACTTC,CASSKARGGMETQYF
TRBJ2-2,TRBD2,once,15,TRBV27,TGTGCCAGCAGGGTAACTAGCGGGGCAGCCGGGGAGCTGTTTTTT,CASRVTSGAAGELFF
TRBJ1-5,TRBD1,.,15,TRBV11-2,TGTGCCAGCAGCTCGGGACAGGGGTGGAATCAGCCCCAGCATTTT,CASSSGQGWNQPQHF
TRBJ1-3,.,.,13,TRBV5-1,TGCGCCAGCAGCTTGGACACTGGAAACACCATATATTTT,CASSLDTGNTIYF
TRBJ1-1,.,.,13,TRBV25-1,TGTGCCAGCAGTGCCACAGTGAACACTGAAGCTTTCTTT,CASSATVNTEAFF
TRBJ1-5,.,.,16,TRBV5-1,TGCGCCAGCAGCTTGGACCTCAGGGGATCCGATCAGCCCCAGCATTTT,CASSLDLRGSDQPQHF
TRBJ1-4,TRBD1,.,12,TRBV29-1,TGCAGCGCGAGGGGGCTTAATGAAAAACTGTTTTTT,CSARGLNEKLFF
TRBJ1-2,TRBD1,once,13,TRBV4-1,TGCGCCAGCAGCCGACAGGGGGAAGTTGGCTACACCTTC,CASSRQGEVGYTF
TRBJ2-1,TRBD2,.,13,TRBV19,TGTGCCAGTGGGACTAGCGGGGGGAATGAGCAGTTCTTC,CASGTSGGNEQFF
TRBJ1-1,TRBD1,.,14,TRBV19,TGTGCCAGTAGTATTGAGACAGGGGTACGGAAGGCTTTCTTT,CASSIETGVRKAFF